These 8 T cell receptor beta chains originate from one sample sequenced in a study of T cells expressing NK-cell markers (TCRdb year 2020). Preparation of the library involved 5' RACE. Sequencing used an Illumina HiSeq 2000. After reprocessing by TCRdb, each CDR3 protein sequence is one entry, and no DNA is given. The sample table includes several thousand distinct CDR3 sequences. The top ten clones comprise 50% to 75% of the sample. Sequenced input: blood T cells: a sorted CD56 or NKG2C T cell subset, CD4+ or CD8+ T cells, or bulk PBMC T cells (not recorded which). Receptor source: a man aged 18 to 29 in good health. Donor details come from another sample of the same person, matched by shared clones.

The chain combines TRBV29-1 with TRBJ1-2; lacking DNA, the TRBD1 call made by TCRdb goes unchecked. Germline V gene data show CDR1 as SQVTM and CDR2 as ANQGSEA. This CDR3 is built from 12 residues. The CDR3: CSVEGTGEGYTF.

This clonotype counts as medium-sized by frequency. This chain uses TRBV3-1 with TRBJ2-1. Germline CDR1 is LGHDT and CDR2 is YNNKEL (reference sequence). The CDR3 sequence is 12 residues long. CDR3 residues: CASSKHIDEQFF.

V is TRBV7-2 and J is TRBJ1-6; TCRdb's D call of TRBD1 is untestable without DNA. Germline CDR1 is SGHTA and CDR2 is FQGNSA. The CDR3 is made up of 15 amino acids. CDR3 amino acids: CASSLRVGSPSPLHF.

This chain links TRBV6-6 with TRBJ1-2. CDR3 size: 13 residues. CDR1 and CDR2 from the germline V gene are MNHNY and SVGAGI (reference sequence). CDR3 amino acids: CASSLAAGGGYTF.

J is TRBJ2-2 and V is TRBV20-1. The CDR3 sequence is 13 residues long. In germline, CDR1 is DFQATT, CDR2 SNEGSKA (reference sequence). CDR3 protein: CSARRLRTGELFF.

The rearrangement joins TRBV5-1 to TRBJ2-1; TCRdb's D call of TRBD2 is untestable without DNA. Germline V CDR1 and CDR2: SGHRS, YFSETQ. The CDR3 consists of 19 residues. This CDR3 reads CASSFEIRTSGSSYNEQFF.

V gene TRBV20-1 combines with J gene TRBJ2-1; as DNA is missing, the TRBD2 call by TCRdb cannot be tested. The CDR3 length is 16 residues. CDR1 is DFQATT and CDR2 is SNEGSKA in the germline V gene (reference sequence). CDR3 in amino acids: CSATIGPTLNYNEQFF.

The rearrangement uses TRBV7-2 and TRBJ1-5; there is no DNA to check the TCRdb D call of TRBD1. The CDR3 covers 13 residues. The germline V gene encodes CDR1 SGHTA and CDR2 FQGNSA. CDR3 sequence reads: CASSARGDQPQHF.